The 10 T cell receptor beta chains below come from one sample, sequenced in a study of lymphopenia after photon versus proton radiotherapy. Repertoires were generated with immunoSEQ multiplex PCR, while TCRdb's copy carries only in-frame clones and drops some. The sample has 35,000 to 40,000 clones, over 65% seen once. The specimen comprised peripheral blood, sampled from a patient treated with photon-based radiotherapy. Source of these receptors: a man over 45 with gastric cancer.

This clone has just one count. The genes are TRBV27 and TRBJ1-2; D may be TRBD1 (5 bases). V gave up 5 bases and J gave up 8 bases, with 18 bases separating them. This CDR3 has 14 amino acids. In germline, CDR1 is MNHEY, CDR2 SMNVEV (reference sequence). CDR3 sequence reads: CASSPQAGLDGYTF. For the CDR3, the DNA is TGTGCCAGCAGTCCCCAGGCAGGGTTGGACGGCTACACCTTC.

The CDR3 here is CASSQDWAGEAETQYF. In DNA, the CDR3 is TGTGCCAGCAGCCAAGATTGGGCGGGAGAGGCAGAGACCCAGTACTTC. This chain joins TRBV14 and TRBJ2-5, with TRBD2 matching 7 bases. Germline V CDR1 and CDR2: SGHDN, FVKESK. The V segment lost 0 bases and the J segment 4 bases; nucleotides outside the gene matches: 8. The CDR3 is 16 residues long.

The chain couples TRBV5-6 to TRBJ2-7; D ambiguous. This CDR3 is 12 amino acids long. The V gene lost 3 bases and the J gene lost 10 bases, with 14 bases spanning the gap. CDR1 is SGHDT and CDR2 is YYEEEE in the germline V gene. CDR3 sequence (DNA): TGTGCCAGCAGCTACCGACGGTCGGAACAGTACTTC. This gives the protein CASSYRRSEQYF.

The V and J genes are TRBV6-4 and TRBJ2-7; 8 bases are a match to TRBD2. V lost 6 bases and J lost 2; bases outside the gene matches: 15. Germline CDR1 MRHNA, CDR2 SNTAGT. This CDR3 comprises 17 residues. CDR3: CASRTSWTSIITYEQYF. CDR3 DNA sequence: TGTGCCAGCAGAACCTCATGGACTAGCATTATCACCTACGAGCAGTACTTC.

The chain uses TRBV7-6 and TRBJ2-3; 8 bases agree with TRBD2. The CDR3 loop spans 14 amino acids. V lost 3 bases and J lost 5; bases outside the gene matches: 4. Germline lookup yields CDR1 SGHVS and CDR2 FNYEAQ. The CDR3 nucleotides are TGTGCCAGCAGCTTGGTAGCGGGAATAGATACGCAGTATTTT. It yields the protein CASSLVAGIDTQYF.

CDR3 loop: CASSPTRDRSYEQYF. In DNA form, the CDR3 reads TGTGCCAGCAGCCCAACCCGGGACAGATCCTACGAGCAGTACTTC. The genes are TRBV11-3 and TRBJ2-7, with 7 bases identical to TRBD1. V shed 5 bases and J 1 base; nucleotides not matched to a gene: 8. The germline gives CDR1 SGHNT, CDR2 YENEEA. This CDR3 region has 15 residues.

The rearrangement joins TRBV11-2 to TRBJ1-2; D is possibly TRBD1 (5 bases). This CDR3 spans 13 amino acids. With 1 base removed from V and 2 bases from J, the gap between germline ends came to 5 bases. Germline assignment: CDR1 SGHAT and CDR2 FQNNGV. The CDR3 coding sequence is TGTGCCAGCAGCTTAGGGGGCAACTATGGCTACACCTTC. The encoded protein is CASSLGGNYGYTF. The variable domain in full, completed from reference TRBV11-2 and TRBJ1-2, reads EAGVAQSPRYKIIEKRQSVAFWCNPISGHATLYWYQQILGQGPKLLIQFQNNGVVDDSQLPKDRFSAERLKGVDSTLKIQPAKLEDSAVYLCASSLGGNYGYTFGSGTRLTVV.

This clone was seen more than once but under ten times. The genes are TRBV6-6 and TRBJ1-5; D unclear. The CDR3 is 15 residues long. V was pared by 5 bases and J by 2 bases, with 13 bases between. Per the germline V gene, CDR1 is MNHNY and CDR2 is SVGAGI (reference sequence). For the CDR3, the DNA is TGTGCCAGCAGTCCCAGTCAGTCGGGCAATCAGCCCCAGCATTTT. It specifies CASSPSQSGNQPQHF.

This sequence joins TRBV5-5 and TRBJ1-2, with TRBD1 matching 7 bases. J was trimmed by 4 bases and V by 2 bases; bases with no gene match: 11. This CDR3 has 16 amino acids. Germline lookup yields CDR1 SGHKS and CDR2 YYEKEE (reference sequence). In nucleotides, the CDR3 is TGTGCCAGCAGCTTCAACTCCGGGACAGACTCCTATGGCTACACCTTC. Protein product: CASSFNSGTDSYGYTF.

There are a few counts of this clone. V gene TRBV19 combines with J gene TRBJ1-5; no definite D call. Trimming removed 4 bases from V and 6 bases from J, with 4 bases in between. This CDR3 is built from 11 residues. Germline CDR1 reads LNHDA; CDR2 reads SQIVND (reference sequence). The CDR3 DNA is TGTGCCAGTAGTAAGGGTCAGCCCCAGCATTTT. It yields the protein CASSKGQPQHF.